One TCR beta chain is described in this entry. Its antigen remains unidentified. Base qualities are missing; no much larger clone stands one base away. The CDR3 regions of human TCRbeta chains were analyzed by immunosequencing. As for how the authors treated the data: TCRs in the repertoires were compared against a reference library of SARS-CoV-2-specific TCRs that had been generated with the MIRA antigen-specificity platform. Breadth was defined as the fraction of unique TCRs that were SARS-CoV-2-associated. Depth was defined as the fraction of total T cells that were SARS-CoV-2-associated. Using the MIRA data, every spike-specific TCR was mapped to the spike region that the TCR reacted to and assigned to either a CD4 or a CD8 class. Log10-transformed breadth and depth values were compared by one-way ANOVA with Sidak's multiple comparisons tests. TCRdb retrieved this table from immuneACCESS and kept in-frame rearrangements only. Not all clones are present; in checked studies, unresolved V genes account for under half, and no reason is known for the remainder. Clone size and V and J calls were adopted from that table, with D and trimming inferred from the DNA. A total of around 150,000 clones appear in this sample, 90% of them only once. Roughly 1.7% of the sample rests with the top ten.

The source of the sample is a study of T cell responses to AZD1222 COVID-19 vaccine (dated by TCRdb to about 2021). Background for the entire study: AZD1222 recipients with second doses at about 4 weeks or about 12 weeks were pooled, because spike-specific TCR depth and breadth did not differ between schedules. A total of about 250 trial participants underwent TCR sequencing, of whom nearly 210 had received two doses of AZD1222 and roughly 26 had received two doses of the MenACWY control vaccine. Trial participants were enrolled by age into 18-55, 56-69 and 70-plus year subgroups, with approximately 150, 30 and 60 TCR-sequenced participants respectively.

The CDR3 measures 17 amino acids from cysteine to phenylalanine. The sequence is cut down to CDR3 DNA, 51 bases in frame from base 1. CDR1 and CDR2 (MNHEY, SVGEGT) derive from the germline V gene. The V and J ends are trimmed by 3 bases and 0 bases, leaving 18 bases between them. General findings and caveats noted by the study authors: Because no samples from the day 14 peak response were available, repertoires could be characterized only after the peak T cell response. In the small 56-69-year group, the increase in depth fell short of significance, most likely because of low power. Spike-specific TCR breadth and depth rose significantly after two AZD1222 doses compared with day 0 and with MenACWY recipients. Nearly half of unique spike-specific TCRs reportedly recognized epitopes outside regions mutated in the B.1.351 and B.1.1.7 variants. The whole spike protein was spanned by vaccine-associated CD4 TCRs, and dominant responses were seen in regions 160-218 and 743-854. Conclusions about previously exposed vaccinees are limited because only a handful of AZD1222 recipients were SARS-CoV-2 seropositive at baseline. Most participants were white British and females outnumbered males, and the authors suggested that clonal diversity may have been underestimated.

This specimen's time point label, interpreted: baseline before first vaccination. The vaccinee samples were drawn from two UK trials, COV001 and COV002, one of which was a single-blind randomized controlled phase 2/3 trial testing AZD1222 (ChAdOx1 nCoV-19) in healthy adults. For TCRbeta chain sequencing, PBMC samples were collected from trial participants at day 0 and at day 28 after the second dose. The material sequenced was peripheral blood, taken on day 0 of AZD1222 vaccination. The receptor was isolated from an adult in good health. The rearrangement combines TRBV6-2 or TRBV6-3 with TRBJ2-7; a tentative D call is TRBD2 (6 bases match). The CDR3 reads CASSYQRGGTSSYEQYF. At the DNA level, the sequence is TGTGCCAGCAGTTATCAACGCGGCGGGACGAGCTCCTACGAGCAGTACTTC.